This T cell receptor beta chain was sequenced during a study of radiotherapy plus CTLA-4 blockade in lung cancer. Study information: Among all patients, around 19% showed objective responses, while 30% to 35% had disease control.

About this clone: What it binds is unknown.

Enrolled patients, whose metastatic non-small-cell lung cancer was chemo-refractory, received focal radiation plus CTLA-4 blockade with ipilimumab. Study-wide results and caveats: It was early blood T cell clone dynamics, with interferon-beta, that reportedly best predicted response. Clones of tumor-derived TCRs expanded in blood after radiotherapy plus ipilimumab.

The germline V gene has CDR1 LNHDA and CDR2 SQIVND (reference sequence). The CDR3 spans 15 residues. Trimming took 6 bases from V and 5 from J; bases not matched to a gene: 7. Only in-frame clones appear in the TCRdb table, and some are missing; sequencing was by immunoSEQ multiplex PCR. Of tens of thousands of clones in the sample, around 83% were seen once. The sequences come from peripheral blood, collected from a patient treated with radiotherapy plus ipilimumab. This TCR was recovered from a human donor with non-small cell lung cancer who had stable disease on radiotherapy plus ipilimumab. The chain has TRBV19 and TRBJ2-3, with TRBD2 matching over 11 bases. CDR3 sequence reads: CASRTTSGSRDTQYF. The CDR3 DNA is TGTGCCAGTAGGACTACTAGCGGGAGTAGAGATACGCAGTATTTT.